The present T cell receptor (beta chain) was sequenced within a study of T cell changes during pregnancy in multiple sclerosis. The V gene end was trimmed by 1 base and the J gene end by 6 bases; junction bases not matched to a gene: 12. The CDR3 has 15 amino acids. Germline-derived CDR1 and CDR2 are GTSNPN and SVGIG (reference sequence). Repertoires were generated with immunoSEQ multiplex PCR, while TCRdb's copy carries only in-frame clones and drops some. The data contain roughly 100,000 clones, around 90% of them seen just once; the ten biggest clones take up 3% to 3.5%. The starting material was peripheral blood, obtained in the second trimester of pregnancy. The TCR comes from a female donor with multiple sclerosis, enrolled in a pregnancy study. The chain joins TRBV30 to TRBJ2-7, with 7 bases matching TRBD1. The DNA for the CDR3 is TGTGCCTGGAGTGCCCTCGACAGGGATGGAGGCGAGCAGTACTTC. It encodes CAWSALDRDGGEQYF.